Described below is a single TCR beta chain sequence and its context. Its specificity is not known. Sequenced by immunoSEQ multiplex PCR; TCRdb stores in-frame clones only, minus some. The table records roughly 15,000 clones, 65% to 85% of them present only once. This CDR3 comprises 11 residues. The V gene end was trimmed by 5 bases and the J gene end by 9 bases; junction bases not matched to a gene: 4. CDR1 is SGHRS, CDR2 YFSETQ, per germline. These data originate in a study of PD-1 blockade in classical Hodgkin lymphoma. The study, taken as a whole, reports: According to reports, newly diagnosed patients had lower baseline TCR diversity than healthy donors, and relapsed/refractory patients had lower baseline TCR diversity still. CD4+ TCR diversity climbed significantly by C4D1, unlike CD8+ TCR diversity. Although disease activity or prior therapy may be involved, causes of the repertoire differences remain undefined.

As for time point: cycle 4 day 1 (C4D1), after 6 weeks of nivolumab. All the patients suffered relapse after autologous stem cell transplantation, and brentuximab vedotin exposure differed. The authors purified CD4+ T cells from thawed PBMCs by magnetic negative selection. The sequencing here drew on CD4+ T cells from blood, taken before the fourth cycle of nivolumab. The chain carries TRBV5-1 and TRBJ2-7, with 8 bases matching TRBD1. The TCR was taken from a human donor with classical Hodgkin lymphoma. The CDR3 DNA follows: TGCGCCAGCAGGACAGGGGACGGGCAGTACTTC. This translates into CASRTGDGQYF.